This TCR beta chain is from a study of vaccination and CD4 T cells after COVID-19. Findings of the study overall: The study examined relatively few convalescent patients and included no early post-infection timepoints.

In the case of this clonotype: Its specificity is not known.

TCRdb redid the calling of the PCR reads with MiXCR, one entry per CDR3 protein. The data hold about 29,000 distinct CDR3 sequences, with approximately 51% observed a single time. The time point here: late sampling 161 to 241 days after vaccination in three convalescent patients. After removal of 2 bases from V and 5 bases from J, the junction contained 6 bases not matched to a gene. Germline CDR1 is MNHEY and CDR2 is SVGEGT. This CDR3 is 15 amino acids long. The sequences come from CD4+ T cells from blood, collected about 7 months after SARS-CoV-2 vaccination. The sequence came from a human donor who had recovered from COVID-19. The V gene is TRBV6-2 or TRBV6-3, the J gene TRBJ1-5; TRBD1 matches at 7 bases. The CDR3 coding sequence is TGTGCCAGCAGTTACACAGGGGAGGTTCATCAGCCCCAGCATTTT. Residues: CASSYTGEVHQPQHF.